In this sample, the clone carrying this TCR beta chain turned up once. Its matching antigen is unknown. These data are taken from a study of cytomegalovirus exposure and HLA in healthy donors. About the study: As released early, the data held roughly 85 million unique TCRs from HLA-typed donors. The study's findings and limits: CMV serostatus was the sole immune exposure data available. Rates of TCR association differed by HLA locus in a later analysis, with DRB1 highest and HLA-C lowest.

The CDR3 consists of 14 residues. Germline V gene data show CDR1 as SEHNR and CDR2 as FQNEAQ (reference sequence). V was clipped by 1 base and J by 7 bases, with 13 bases between them. Among the donors, all were healthy bone marrow donors. The PCR contained 60 Vbeta and 13 Jbeta primers. The data were produced by immunoSEQ multiplex PCR, yet TCRdb's version contains in-frame clones alone and is incomplete. The table has 210,000 or so clones, more than 60% seen once; the top ten hold approximately 2%. The sequence was obtained from a woman in her twenties or thirties in good health and CMV-seropositive. The V and J genes are TRBV7-9 and TRBJ1-2; weak D call: TRBD1 (6 bases). Sequencing was carried out using PBMCs. CDR3 sequence: CASSLEDRTSGYTF. DNA for the CDR3: TGTGCCAGCAGCTTAGAGGACAGAACGAGTGGCTACACCTTC.